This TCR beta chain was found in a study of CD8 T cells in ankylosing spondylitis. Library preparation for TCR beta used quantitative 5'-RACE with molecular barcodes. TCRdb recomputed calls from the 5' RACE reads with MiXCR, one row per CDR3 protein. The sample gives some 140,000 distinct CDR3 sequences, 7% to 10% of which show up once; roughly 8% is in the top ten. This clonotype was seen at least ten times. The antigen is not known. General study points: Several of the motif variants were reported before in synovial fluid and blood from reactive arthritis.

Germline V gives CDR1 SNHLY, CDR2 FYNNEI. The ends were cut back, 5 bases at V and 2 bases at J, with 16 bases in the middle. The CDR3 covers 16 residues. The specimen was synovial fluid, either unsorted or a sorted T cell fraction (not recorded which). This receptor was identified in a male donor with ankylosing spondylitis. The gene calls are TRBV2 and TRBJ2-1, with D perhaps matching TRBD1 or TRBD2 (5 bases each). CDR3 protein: CASSPSGPWAYNEQFF. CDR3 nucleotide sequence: TGTGCCAGCAGTCCCTCGGGACCGTGGGCCTACAATGAGCAGTTCTTC.